This TCR beta chain derives from a study of blood T cell repertoires in COVID-19. The overall study: Samples came from the United States, Italy and Spain, spanning acute and convalescent COVID-19. PBMCs, B-cell-depleted T cells, or T cells were the source of the cDNA or gDNA that made up the material.

This clone came up once. In the authors' methods: How many nucleated cells were present was estimated from reference gene primer amplification. Here immunoSEQ multiplex PCR was the method, and the copy in TCRdb shows in-frame clones only, minus some. V and J calls plus clone size are reproduced from that table; the DNA served to infer D and trimming. The profile shows 30,000 or so clones, 83% of them singletons. The sequenced material came from peripheral blood. The clonotype comes from a man aged 50 or older with acute or convalescent COVID-19.

CDR3 residues: CASSLTAGMNTEAFF. CDR3 DNA sequence: TGCGCCAGCAGCTTGACGGCAGGTATGAACACTGAAGCTTTCTTT. The chain joins TRBV5-1 to TRBJ1-1; D not certain. CDR1 is SGHRS and CDR2 is YFSETQ in the germline V gene. V was cut by 1 base and J by 0 bases, with 10 bases left in between. The CDR3 spans 15 residues.